This T cell receptor (beta chain) emerged from a study of human T cells and chemical hapten exposure. Across the whole study: Subjects had 2% DPC placed on roughly 2 cm by roughly 2 cm of upper inner arm skin for sensitization. Study observations and caveats: Large CDR3 similarity clusters arose significantly more often from expanded TCRs than from controls.

The CDR3 runs 14 residues. V dropped 0 bases and J dropped 7 bases, with 10 bases sitting between them. Germline V gene data show CDR1 as SGHAT and CDR2 as FQNNGV. Attachment of unique molecular identifiers to individual cDNA molecules was performed in the library. Using its own MiXCR run on the RACE reads, TCRdb lists one record per CDR3 protein. The table lists tens of thousands of distinct CDR3 sequences, about 10% of them singletons. This clonotype was counted only a few times. Its antigen is unidentified. Time point noted: pre-sensitization, week 0. Treatment reported: therapeutic diphenylcyclopropenone sensitization with weekly scalp DPC. Blood draws came first, before each patch test.

The specimen comprised whole blood, sampled in connection with sensitization to the hapten diphenylcyclopropenone (DPC). The chain links TRBV11-2 to TRBJ2-1; D is ambiguous. The TCR comes from a woman aged 50 to 60 with alopecia areata. Some clones in this sample may be carry-over from other donors' samples. The CDR3 loop is CASSLEPQANEQFF. The CDR3 region has the DNA TGTGCCAGCAGCTTAGAGCCTCAGGCTAATGAGCAGTTCTTC.